A single sample gave rise to the 27 T cell receptor beta chains below, sequenced in a study of cytomegalovirus exposure and HLA in healthy donors. Clones were read by immunoSEQ multiplex PCR, and TCRdb kept only the in-frame ones, dropping some. The table lists some 90,000 clones, approximately 96% of them singletons. The material sequenced was PBMCs. The receptors were sampled from a young man in good health and CMV-seronegative.

This rearrangement joins TRBV7-3 to TRBJ2-3, with TRBD1 identical over 11 bases. The trim removed 5 bases at V and 6 bases at J, leaving 16 bases unmatched. Germline CDR1 and CDR2: SGHTA and FQGTGA. The CDR3 is made up of 18 amino acids. The CDR3 DNA follows: TGTGCCAGCAGCCCCGACCGATGGACAGGGGGCTTGTCGGATACGCAGTATTTT. This encodes CASSPDRWTGGLSDTQYF.

The chain employs TRBV5-1 and TRBJ2-7; perhaps TRBD1 as D (5 bases). Germline CDR1 SGHRS, CDR2 YFSETQ. The CDR3 spans 14 residues. Trimming removed 2 bases at V and 0 bases at J, with 9 bases between. The CDR3 here is CASSFSDSSYEQYF. As DNA, the CDR3 is TGCGCCAGCAGCTTCAGCGACAGCTCCTACGAGCAGTACTTC.

The chain joins TRBV27 to TRBJ2-7, with no clear D. Germline V lookup: CDR1 MNHEY, CDR2 SMNVEV (reference sequence). The CDR3 runs 15 residues. V was pared by 5 bases and J by 0 bases, with 14 bases between. This CDR3 reads CASSADNSASYEQYF. CDR3 nucleotide sequence: TGTGCCAGCAGTGCTGACAACTCCGCCTCCTACGAGCAGTACTTC.

The chain has TRBV7-9 and TRBJ2-7; the D is unclear. Trimming shortened V by 3 bases and J by 5 bases, and 11 bases separated the two germline ends. Germline CDR1 SEHNR, CDR2 FQNEAQ (reference sequence). The CDR3 loop spans 13 amino acids. The CDR3 sequence: CASSLGQVNEQYF. CDR3 bases: TGTGCCAGCAGCTTGGGTCAGGTTAACGAGCAGTACTTC. The whole variable domain, filled in from reference TRBV7-9 and TRBJ2-7, reads DTGVSQNPRHKITKRGQNVTFRCDPISEHNRLYWYRQTLGQGPEFLTYFQNEAQLEKSRLLSDRFSAERPKGSFSTLEIQRTEQGDSAMYLCASSLGQVNEQYFGPGTRLTVT.

This chain connects TRBV29-1 to TRBJ1-2; D is undetermined. The CDR3 consists of 11 residues. Trimming shortened V by 3 bases and J by 4 bases, and 6 bases separated the two germline ends. Germline CDR1 reads SQVTM; CDR2 reads ANQGSEA. CDR3 nucleotide sequence: TGCAGCGTTGATACGAGCTATGGCTACACCTTC. It encodes CSVDTSYGYTF.

For the CDR3, the DNA is TGTGCCAGTAGTCCTAACCGACAGGACAGGGGCTACGAGCAGTACTTC. Encoded protein: CASSPNRQDRGYEQYF. The chain employs TRBV19 and TRBJ2-7, with 9 bases aligning to TRBD1. The CDR3 totals 16 residues. CDR1 is LNHDA and CDR2 is SQIVND in the germline V gene (reference sequence). V trimming: 5 bases; J trimming: 3 bases; junction bases outside the gene matches: 11.

In DNA form, the CDR3 reads TGTGCCAGCAGTCCCGACGCCGGTGGACAGGGGGCCCATCAGCCCCAGCATTTT. This codes for CASSPDAGGQGAHQPQHF. The rearrangement uses TRBV5-8 and TRBJ1-5, with TRBD1 matching 11 bases. Unmatched junction bases numbered 15, after V lost 5 bases and J lost 5 bases. The CDR3 extends over 18 amino acids. CDR1 is SGHTS and CDR2 is YDEGEE in the germline V gene.

CDR3 residues: CASSLSQGLAEYF. The CDR3 DNA reads as TGTGCCAGCAGCCTATCCCAGGGACTAGCGGAGTATTTT. The chain carries TRBV11-2 and TRBJ2-3, with 11 nucleotides matching TRBD2. The CDR3 has 13 residues. With V trimmed by 5 bases and J by 13 bases, 8 bases remained unmatched. The germline gives CDR1 SGHAT, CDR2 FQNNGV. The full variable domain, rest sourced from reference TRBV11-2 and TRBJ2-3, is EAGVAQSPRYKIIEKRQSVAFWCNPISGHATLYWYQQILGQGPKLLIQFQNNGVVDDSQLPKDRFSAERLKGVDSTLKIQPAKLEDSAVYLCASSLSQGLAEYFGPGTRLTVL.

This clone appeared a single time. The chain links TRBV7-9 to TRBJ2-1; 9 positions match TRBD2. Per germline, CDR1 SEHNR and CDR2 FQNEAQ (reference sequence). J was trimmed by 3 bases and V by 0 bases; bases with no gene match: 9. The CDR3 has 18 residues. The CDR3 reads CASSLAFLSGRNYNEQFF. In nucleotides, the CDR3 is TGTGCCAGCAGCTTAGCGTTCCTTAGCGGGAGAAACTACAATGAGCAGTTCTTC.

The chain recombines TRBV28 with TRBJ1-1, with D maybe TRBD1 (6 bases). V shed 5 bases and J shed 4 bases, with 17 bases lying between them. The V gene's germline CDR1 is MDHEN and CDR2 SYDVKM. The CDR3 has 15 amino acids. The CDR3 nucleotides are TGTGCCAGCAGTAGGCGACAGGTTCCGGGCACTGAAGCTTTCTTT. Protein sequence: CASSRRQVPGTEAFF.

The CDR3 nucleotides read TGTGCCAGCAGTGTACGAGGTCTAGCGGGAAACACCATATATTTT. It codes for CASSVRGLAGNTIYF. The V and J genes are TRBV2 and TRBJ1-3; D is undetermined. Per germline, CDR1 SNHLY and CDR2 FYNNEI. Deletions cut 4 bases from V and 4 bases from J, with 14 bases between. This CDR3 comprises 15 residues.

J is TRBJ1-4 and V is TRBV9; 8 bases line up with TRBD1. The CDR3 contains 18 residues. CDR1 is SGDLS, CDR2 YYNGEE, per germline. Unmatched junction bases numbered 14, after V lost 5 bases and J lost 2 bases. CDR3 sequence reads: CASSALDRVIVTNEKLFF. CDR3 in DNA: TGTGCCAGCAGTGCTCTGGACAGGGTCATTGTGACTAATGAAAAACTGTTTTTT. The full variable domain, rest sourced from reference TRBV9 and TRBJ1-4, is DSGVTQTPKHLITATGQRVTLRCSPRSGDLSVYWYQQSLDQGLQFLIQYYNGEERAKGNILERFSAQQFPDLHSELNLSSLELGDSALYFCASSALDRVIVTNEKLFFGSGTQLSVL.

The chain is built from TRBV12-5 and TRBJ1-1; 8 bases are shared with TRBD1. The CDR3 covers 14 residues. The ends lost 1 base at V and 10 bases at J; junction bases unmatched: 8. Germline CDR1 reads LGHNT; CDR2 reads FRNRAP. The CDR3 sequence is CASGLGPTGTGAFF. The CDR3 DNA reads TGTGCTAGTGGTTTGGGACCGACCGGGACAGGAGCTTTCTTT.

This clone is a singleton in its sample. This rearrangement joins TRBV7-8 to TRBJ1-1; TRBD1 aligns across 8 bases. The germline gives CDR1 SGHVS, CDR2 FQNEAQ. V lost 3 bases to trimming and J lost 9 bases; unmatched junction nucleotides: 6. This CDR3 is 13 amino acids long. CDR3: CASSFRGRLQAFF. CDR3 sequence (DNA): TGTGCCAGCAGCTTCAGGGGGCGTCTTCAAGCTTTCTTT.

The chain recombines TRBV19 with TRBJ1-1; unclear D gene. CDR3 length: 13 residues. Germline V gives CDR1 LNHDA, CDR2 SQIVND (reference sequence). Trimming cost V 7 bases and J 3 bases, with 12 bases left between them. The CDR3 spells CASKTSRDTEAFF. DNA for the CDR3: TGTGCCAGTAAGACTTCGCGGGACACTGAAGCTTTCTTT.

The rearrangement links TRBV19 to TRBJ2-1, with 10 nucleotides matching TRBD2. In germline, CDR1 is LNHDA, CDR2 SQIVND (reference sequence). The length of the CDR3 is 17 residues. The J segment lost 1 base and the V segment lost 5 bases, leaving 8 bases of the junction unmatched. CDR3 bases: TGTGCCAGTAGTCCCCTCGGACTAGCGGCGTCCTACAATGAGCAGTTCTTC. This codes for CASSPLGLAASYNEQFF. Supplemented by reference TRBV19 and TRBJ2-1, the full variable domain reads DGGITQSPKYLFRKEGQNVTLSCEQNLNHDAMYWYRQDPGQGLRLIYYSQIVNDFQKGDIAEGYSVSREKKESFPLTVTSAQKNPTAFYLCASSPLGLAASYNEQFFGPGTRLTVL.

This clone was picked up one time. The chain uses TRBV21-1 and TRBJ2-2; the DNA was not compared with TRBD2, the D call given in the table. TRBV21-1 is deemed a pseudogene. The CDR3 runs 17 residues. The CDR3 nucleotides read TGTGCCAGCAGCACTCGGACTAGCGGGGGGAACACCGGGGAGCTGTTTTTT. This encodes CASSTRTSGGNTGELFF.

The genes are TRBV7-3 and TRBJ2-3, with 9 bases that match TRBD2. J lost 6 bases, V lost 5 bases, and 9 bases had no gene match. This CDR3 is 15 amino acids long. From germline, CDR1 is SGHTA and CDR2 FQGTGA. The CDR3 DNA sequence: TGTGCCAGCAGCACCCGGGGGGCGGGAGGGGATACGCAGTATTTT. This encodes CASSTRGAGGDTQYF.

V usage is TRBV6-5 and J usage is TRBJ2-3; 9 bases align to TRBD2. This CDR3 is 15 amino acids long. Germline V gene lookup returns CDR1 MNHEY and CDR2 SVGAGI. The ends lost 8 bases at V and 0 bases at J; junction bases unmatched: 6. CDR3 bases: TGTGCCAGCGGGGCTAGCGGGACAAGCACAGATACGCAGTATTTT. Translating it yields CASGASGTSTDTQYF.

CDR3 amino acids: CASSQGASSNQPQHF. CDR3 DNA: TGTGCCAGCTCCCAGGGGGCTTCTAGCAATCAGCCCCAGCATTTT. The gene calls are TRBV18 and TRBJ1-5; the match to TRBD1 covers 8 bases. The CDR3 is 15 residues long. J lost 0 bases, V lost 6 bases, and 4 bases had no gene match. CDR1 is KGHSH, CDR2 LQKENI, per germline.

The chain links TRBV19 to TRBJ2-4; D is uncertain. The CDR3 spans 18 residues. Germline lookup yields CDR1 LNHDA and CDR2 SQIVND (reference sequence). Trimming shortened V by 2 bases and J by 0 bases, and 17 bases separated the two germline ends. The CDR3 region has the DNA TGTGCCAGTAGTATATCGAGGCGGCAGAAAGTAGCCAAAAACATTCAGTACTTC. It is translated as CASSISRRQKVAKNIQYF.

This clone was observed once. The CDR3, as DNA: TGCAGCGTTCCCAGTCCCCTAGGCAGGGGGTTGGATGGCTACACCTTC. This sequence encodes CSVPSPLGRGLDGYTF. The gene calls are TRBV29-1 and TRBJ1-2, with 7 bases lining up with TRBD1. V gave up 5 bases and J gave up 6 bases; unmatched junction bases: 18. Germline V gene sequence: CDR1 SQVTM, CDR2 ANQGSEA. CDR3 length equals 16 residues.

V and J are TRBV29-1 and TRBJ1-2; D gene uncertain. The CDR3 spans 11 residues. Trimming took off 4 bases at V and 7 bases at J, with 10 bases between the two ends. From germline, CDR1 is SQVTM and CDR2 ANQGSEA. CDR3 nucleotides: TGCAGCGTTGTAGAGGGAGTTGGCTACACCTTC. It codes for CSVVEGVGYTF.

This rearrangement joins TRBV6-6 to TRBJ2-3, with D perhaps matching TRBD2 (5 bases). With 2 bases removed from V and 3 bases from J, the gap between germline ends came to 6 bases. The CDR3 length is 13 residues. The germline V gene has CDR1 MNHNY and CDR2 SVGAGI (reference sequence). The CDR3 region has the DNA TGTGCCAGCAGTTACGGGGAGACAGATACGCAGTATTTT. Translated, it gives CASSYGETDTQYF.

This rearrangement joins TRBV7-9 to TRBJ1-1, with 7 positions matching TRBD1. Germline CDR1 SEHNR, CDR2 FQNEAQ (reference sequence). Trimming cost V 8 bases and J 4 bases; bases outside gene matches: 10. This CDR3 contains 14 residues. CDR3 nucleotide sequence: TGTGCCAGCGACGATCTGACAGGGATCACTGAAGCTTTCTTT. This translates into CASDDLTGITEAFF.

This clone has just one count. The J gene is TRBJ2-1, the V gene TRBV11-3; no firm D call. Trimming stripped 5 bases from V and 0 bases from J, with 14 bases between. This CDR3 is 16 amino acids long. Germline V gives CDR1 SGHNT, CDR2 YENEEA. The CDR3 DNA follows: TGTGCCAGCAGCGCCCTCCAACTTAGCTCCTACAATGAGCAGTTCTTC. This encodes CASSALQLSSYNEQFF.

The chain employs TRBV29-1 and TRBJ1-3, with D perhaps TRBD1 (6 bases). This CDR3 region has 16 residues. V lost 4 bases to trimming and J lost 0 bases, with 16 bases between them. CDR1 SQVTM and CDR2 ANQGSEA come from the germline V gene. CDR3 region: CSVGDRRSSSGNTIYF. CDR3 bases: TGCAGCGTTGGCGACAGGAGATCTAGCTCTGGAAACACCATATATTTT.